What follows are 28 T cell receptor beta chains derived from one specimen sequenced in a study of blood T cell repertoires in COVID-19. Data came from immunoSEQ multiplex PCR; TCRdb stores just in-frame clones and leaves some out. The sample carries approximately 140,000 clones, 65% to 90% recorded once. The sequencing input was PBMCs or T cells enriched from blood (not recorded which). All receptors come from a woman aged 45-65 years who had recovered from COVID-19.

The V and J genes are TRBV5-4 and TRBJ2-5; the D gene is possibly TRBD2 (6 bases). Between the trimmed V and J ends, which lost 4 bases and 1 base, there was a span of 20 bases. Germline CDR1 is SGHNT and CDR2 is YYREEE (reference sequence). CDR3 length: 17 residues. CDR3: CASSQRVTLAGQETQYF. The CDR3 coding sequence is TGTGCCAGCAGCCAAAGGGTCACACTAGCAGGCCAAGAGACCCAGTACTTC. The whole variable domain, remainder taken from reference TRBV5-4 and TRBJ2-5, is ETGVTQSPTHLIKTRGQQVTLRCSSQSGHNTVSWYQQALGQGPQFIFQYYREEENGRGNFPPRFSGLQFPNYSSELNVNALELDDSALYLCASSQRVTLAGQETQYFGPGTRLLVL.

This chain links TRBV30 with TRBJ2-1, with a tentative D call TRBD2 (5 bases). Germline CDR1 GTSNPN, CDR2 SVGIG (reference sequence). The CDR3 totals 12 residues. Trimming removed 7 bases at V and 2 bases at J, with 9 bases between. CDR3 coding DNA: TGTGCCTTGGAGGAAGCCTACAATGAGCAGTTCTTC. Its protein is CALEEAYNEQFF.

V usage is TRBV19 and J usage is TRBJ2-2; 9 nucleotides match TRBD1. The length of the CDR3 is 16 residues. V was clipped by 6 bases and J by 3 bases; unmatched bases: 8. Germline V CDR1 and CDR2: LNHDA, SQIVND (reference sequence). CDR3 sequence: CASRSGQGRDTGELFF. The CDR3 DNA sequence: TGTGCCAGTAGGAGCGGACAGGGGCGGGACACCGGGGAGCTGTTTTTT.

CDR3 region: CASNPDSYYNSPLHF. As DNA, the CDR3 is TGTGCCAGCAATCCCGACAGCTATTATAATTCACCCCTCCACTTT. The chain links TRBV6-5 to TRBJ1-6, with D possibly matching TRBD1 (5 bases). The germline V gene encodes CDR1 MNHEY and CDR2 SVGAGI. V was cut by 7 bases and J by 4 bases, with 14 bases left in between. This CDR3 contains 15 residues.

The chain has TRBV5-1 and TRBJ1-2; D is possibly TRBD1 (6 bases). Trimming left V 0 bases short and J 0 bases short, with 9 bases between. Germline CDR1 reads SGHRS; CDR2 reads YFSETQ. This CDR3 is 15 amino acids long. The CDR3 DNA is TGCGCCAGCAGCTTGGACAGGACAGCTAACTATGGCTACACCTTC. This sequence encodes CASSLDRTANYGYTF.

The chain recombines TRBV18 with TRBJ1-2; 9 bases map to TRBD1. J was trimmed by 2 bases and V by 3 bases; bases with no gene match: 10. Looked up from germline, CDR1 is KGHSH and CDR2 is LQKENI. This CDR3 is 17 amino acids long. Here the CDR3 reads CASSPGGTGTLNYGYTF. Written as DNA, the CDR3 is TGTGCCAGCTCACCCGGGGGGACAGGGACCCTGAACTATGGCTACACCTTC.

This chain links TRBV2 with TRBJ1-2; 7 positions agree with TRBD1. The J segment lost 0 bases and the V segment lost 6 bases, leaving 7 bases of the junction unmatched. The CDR3 extends over 15 amino acids. Germline CDR1 is SNHLY and CDR2 is FYNNEI. CDR3 sequence: CASRAVGQTNYGYTF. In DNA form, the CDR3 reads TGTGCCAGCAGGGCGGTGGGACAGACTAACTATGGCTACACCTTC.

The chain links TRBV2 to TRBJ1-2, with TRBD1 matching over 7 bases. This CDR3 has 14 amino acids. V shed 5 bases, J shed 2 bases, and the junction held 5 bases outside the gene matches. Germline V gives CDR1 SNHLY, CDR2 FYNNEI. The CDR3 protein is CASSPGQVNYGYTF. The DNA for the CDR3 is TGTGCCAGCAGTCCCGGACAGGTGAACTATGGCTACACCTTC.

The rearrangement joins TRBV30 to TRBJ2-7; 9 nucleotides line up with TRBD1. CDR1 and CDR2 (germline): GTSNPN, SVGIG (reference sequence). The CDR3 length is 16 residues. The V gene end was trimmed by 0 bases and the J gene end by 1 base; junction bases not matched to a gene: 7. In nucleotides, the CDR3 is TGTGCCTGGAGTGTGTTGGGACAGGGTAAATCCTACGAGCAGTACTTC. Translation gives CAWSVLGQGKSYEQYF.

This chain uses TRBV4-1 with TRBJ1-1; D is ambiguous. CDR3 length: 14 residues. The germline V and J ends were trimmed by 4 bases and 5 bases, with 14 bases remaining between them. CDR1 and CDR2 (germline): MGHRA, YSYEKL. CDR3 nucleotide sequence: TGCGCCAGCAGCCGCCCTACCGAGGGAACTGAAGCTTTCTTT. This sequence encodes CASSRPTEGTEAFF.

This chain links TRBV5-6 with TRBJ1-6, with TRBD1 matching 8 bases. V lost 0 bases and J lost 9; bases outside the gene matches: 2. The CDR3 consists of 14 residues. The germline gives CDR1 SGHDT, CDR2 YYEEEE. The DNA for the CDR3 is TGTGCCAGCAGCTTGGACAGGGGGATTTCACCCCTCCACTTT. It is translated as CASSLDRGISPLHF.

J is TRBJ2-3 and V is TRBV11-2; the match to TRBD2 covers 7 bases. V dropped 4 bases and J dropped 0; count of bases not matched to a gene: 1. CDR1 and CDR2 from the germline V gene are SGHAT and FQNNGV. CDR3 length: 14 residues. The CDR3 spells CASSSGGSTDTQYF. The CDR3 nucleotides read TGTGCCAGCAGCTCCGGGGGGAGCACAGATACGCAGTATTTT.

The rearrangement links TRBV24-1 to TRBJ2-1, with D uncertain. V dropped 5 bases and J dropped 4 bases, with 5 bases sitting between them. The CDR3 spans 12 residues. The germline V gene encodes CDR1 KGHDR and CDR2 SFDVKD. The DNA for the CDR3 is TGTGCCACCAGTGGGCCGTACAATGAGCAGTTCTTC. Its protein product is CATSGPYNEQFF.

The J gene is TRBJ1-2, the V gene TRBV6-5, with D maybe TRBD1 (6 bases). The CDR3 spans 14 residues. The germline V gene has CDR1 MNHEY and CDR2 SVGAGI. Trimming cost V 5 bases and J 4 bases, with 14 bases left between them. CDR3 nucleotides: TGTGCCAGCAGTAGGGGGGGGGATGGCTATGGCTACACCTTC. Its protein product is CASSRGGDGYGYTF.

V and J are TRBV6-5 and TRBJ2-5; 9 bases map to TRBD1. CDR1 and CDR2 from the germline V gene are MNHEY and SVGAGI. Unmatched junction bases numbered 7, after V lost 6 bases and J lost 2 bases. This CDR3 contains 15 residues. As DNA, the CDR3 is TGTGCCAGCAGAATGGACAGGGGAAGGCAAGAGACCCAGTACTTC. Residues: CASRMDRGRQETQYF.

V is TRBV2 and J is TRBJ2-3; D ambiguous. Germline assignment: CDR1 SNHLY and CDR2 FYNNEI. CDR3 length: 16 amino acids. V was shortened by 1 base and J by 0 bases, with 11 bases between the two germline ends. CDR3 bases: TGTGCCAGCAGTGAAGAAGACTTATCTAGCACAGATACGCAGTATTTT. This encodes CASSEEDLSSTDTQYF.

The chain employs TRBV20-1 and TRBJ2-7; possible D gene TRBD2, 5 bases. Trimming removed 3 bases from V and 7 bases from J, with 19 bases in between. Per germline, CDR1 DFQATT and CDR2 SNEGSKA (reference sequence). The CDR3 contains 14 residues. CDR3 nucleotide sequence: TGCAGTGCTAGTCTAGCTTGGACCGGGGAAGAGCAGTACTTC. Protein sequence: CSASLAWTGEEQYF.

The chain uses TRBV3-1 (or the pseudogene TRBV3-2) and TRBJ2-5; 11 bases map to TRBD2. CDR3 length: 15 residues. J was trimmed by 2 bases and V by 8 bases; bases with no gene match: 7. CDR1 and CDR2 from the germline V gene are LGHDT and YNNKEL (reference sequence). CDR3 amino acids: CASSLAGGIQETQYF. CDR3 nucleotides: TGTGCCAGCTCGCTAGCGGGGGGAATTCAAGAGACCCAGTACTTC.

There are a few counts of this clone. This chain connects TRBV6-5 to TRBJ1-1; tentative D call: TRBD1 (5 bases). Germline V CDR1 and CDR2: MNHEY, SVGAGI. V was trimmed by 2 bases and J by 2 bases, leaving 6 bases between them. The CDR3 has 13 residues. CDR3 in amino acids: CASSYDSNTEAFF. In DNA, the CDR3 is TGTGCCAGCAGTTACGACAGCAACACTGAAGCTTTCTTT.

V is TRBV5-1 and J is TRBJ2-7; TRBD1 is a possible D gene (5 bases). Trimming pared 6 bases from V and 2 bases from J, leaving 15 bases between. Germline V lookup: CDR1 SGHRS, CDR2 YFSETQ. The CDR3 loop spans 14 amino acids. The CDR3 nucleotides are TGCGCCAGCAAGCAGTCCGCAGGGACCTACGAGCAGTACTTC. It codes for CASKQSAGTYEQYF.

V gene TRBV6-6 combines with J gene TRBJ1-5; weak D call: TRBD1 (5 bases). CDR3 size: 10 residues. The germline gives CDR1 MNHNY, CDR2 SVGAGI (reference sequence). Trimming cost V 11 bases and J 7 bases, with 9 bases left between them. Written as DNA, the CDR3 is TGTGCCGGGGGAGGCCAGCCCCAGCATTTT. Its protein is CAGGGQPQHF.

This chain connects TRBV5-3 to TRBJ1-2; 8 bases map to TRBD1. TRBV5-3 is treated as an ORF (open reading frame) with a function not yet certain. The CDR3 sequence is 14 residues long. J gave up 7 bases and V 2 bases, and 7 bases lay outside the gene matches. The CDR3 loop reads CARSLRTGRGGYTF. DNA of the CDR3: TGTGCCAGAAGCTTAAGGACAGGGAGAGGTGGCTACACCTTC.

This chain connects TRBV3-1 (or the pseudogene TRBV3-2) to TRBJ2-5; 8 nucleotides line up with TRBD2. CDR3 length: 17 residues. Trimming at V came to 4 bases and at J to 2 bases, leaving 12 bases not matched to a gene. Germline CDR1 reads LGHDT; CDR2 reads YNNKEL (reference sequence). Here the CDR3 reads CASSLYRTSLKQETQYF. CDR3 DNA: TGTGCCAGCAGCCTCTATAGGACTAGCTTGAAGCAAGAGACCCAGTACTTC.

The chain recombines TRBV19 with TRBJ2-1; no firm D call. CDR3 length equals 15 residues. Trimming stripped 5 bases from V and 0 bases from J, with 11 bases between. The V gene's germline CDR1 is LNHDA and CDR2 SQIVND (reference sequence). CDR3 DNA sequence: TGTGCCAGTAGTTGGGCACTCGACTCCTACAATGAGCAGTTCTTC. It yields the protein CASSWALDSYNEQFF. The full variable domain, rest sourced from reference TRBV19 and TRBJ2-1, is DGGITQSPKYLFRKEGQNVTLSCEQNLNHDAMYWYRQDPGQGLRLIYYSQIVNDFQKGDIAEGYSVSREKKESFPLTVTSAQKNPTAFYLCASSWALDSYNEQFFGPGTRLTVL.

V and J are TRBV7-8 and TRBJ2-7; 11 bases map to TRBD2. CDR1 SGHVS and CDR2 FQNEAQ come from the germline V gene. The CDR3 has 15 residues. The J segment lost 5 bases and the V segment lost 2 bases, leaving 5 bases of the junction unmatched. The CDR3 DNA sequence: TGTGCCAGCAGCTTATTAGGGACTAGCGGCCACGAGCAGTACTTC. It codes for CASSLLGTSGHEQYF. Full variable domain (outside the CDR3, taken from reference TRBV7-8 and TRBJ2-7): GAGVSQSPRYKVAKRGQDVALRCDPISGHVSLFWYQQALGQGPEFLTYFQNEAQLDKSGLPSDRFFAERPEGSVSTLKIQRTQQEDSAVYLCASSLLGTSGHEQYFGPGTRLTVT.

The J gene is TRBJ2-3, the V gene TRBV13; D is possibly TRBD1 (6 bases). Germline V CDR1 and CDR2: PRHDT, FYEKMQ (reference sequence). This CDR3 region has 14 residues. V was clipped by 0 bases and J by 4 bases, with 8 bases between them. The CDR3, as DNA: TGTGCCAGCAGCTTAGGGGGGGCGGCAGATACGCAGTATTTT. Its protein is CASSLGGAADTQYF.

V and J are TRBV7-9 and TRBJ2-5; a possible D gene is TRBD1 (5 bases). CDR3 size: 15 residues. Trimming cost V 1 base and J 4 bases, with 13 bases left between them. Germline-derived CDR1 and CDR2 are SEHNR and FQNEAQ (reference sequence). The CDR3 region is CASSLDLTVGETQYF. The CDR3 DNA reads as TGTGCCAGCAGCTTAGATCTGACAGTAGGAGAGACCCAGTACTTC.

The chain employs TRBV7-8 and TRBJ2-7, with 8 bases fitting TRBD1. Germline-derived CDR1 and CDR2 are SGHVS and FQNEAQ. The V segment lost 1 base and the J segment 6 bases; nucleotides outside the gene matches: 2. The CDR3 is 13 amino acids. The CDR3 region has the DNA TGTGCCAGCAGCTTAGGGACAGGGAGCGAGCAGTACTTC. As protein: CASSLGTGSEQYF.